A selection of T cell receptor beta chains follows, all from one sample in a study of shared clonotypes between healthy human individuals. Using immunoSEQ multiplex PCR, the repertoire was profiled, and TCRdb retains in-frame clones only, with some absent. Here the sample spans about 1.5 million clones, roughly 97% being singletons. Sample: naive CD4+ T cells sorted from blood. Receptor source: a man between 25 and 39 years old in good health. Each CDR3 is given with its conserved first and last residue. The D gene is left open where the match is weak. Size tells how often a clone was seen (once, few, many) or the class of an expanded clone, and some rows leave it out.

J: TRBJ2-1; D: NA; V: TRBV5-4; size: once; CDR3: CASSSGSRGNEQFF; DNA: TGTGCCAGCAGCTCCGGGTCGCGCGGTAATGAGCAGTTCTTC
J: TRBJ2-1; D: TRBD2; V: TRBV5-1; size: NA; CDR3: CASSPLAGARDEQFF; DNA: TGCGCCAGCAGCCCCCTAGCGGGAGCAAGGGATGAGCAGTTCTTC
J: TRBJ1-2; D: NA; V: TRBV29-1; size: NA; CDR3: CSVRRVGGLANYGYTF; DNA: TGCAGCGTCCGCCGAGTTGGGGGGCTAGCTAACTATGGCTACACCTTC
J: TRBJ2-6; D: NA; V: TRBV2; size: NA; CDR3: CASSEPVSGANVLTF; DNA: TGTGCCAGCAGTGAACCGGTCTCTGGGGCCAACGTCCTGACTTTC
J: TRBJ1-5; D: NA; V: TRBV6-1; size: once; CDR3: CASSGGGVSNQPQHF; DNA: TGTGCCAGCAGCGGTGGTGGGGTGAGCAATCAGCCCCAGCATTTT
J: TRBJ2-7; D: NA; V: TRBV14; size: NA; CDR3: CASSHRQVEQYF; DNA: TGTGCCAGCAGCCACAGACAGGTCGAGCAGTACTTC
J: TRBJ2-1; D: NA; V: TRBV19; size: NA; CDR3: CASRANSAHNEQFF; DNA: TGTGCCAGTAGGGCTAATTCGGCCCACAATGAGCAGTTCTTC
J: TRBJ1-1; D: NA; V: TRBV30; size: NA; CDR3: CAWSRQKNTEAFF; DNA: TGTGCCTGGAGTCGACAGAAGAACACTGAAGCTTTCTTT
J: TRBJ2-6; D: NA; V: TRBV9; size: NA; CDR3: CASSAQTGANVLTF; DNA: TGTGCCAGCAGCGCTCAAACAGGGGCCAACGTCCTGACTTTC
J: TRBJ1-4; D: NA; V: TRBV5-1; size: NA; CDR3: CASSLAGRGPNEKLFF; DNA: TGCGCCAGCAGCTTGGCCGGGAGGGGACCTAATGAAAAACTGTTTTTT
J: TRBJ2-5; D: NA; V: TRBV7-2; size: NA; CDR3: CASSLRVGDGPGTQYF; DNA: TGTGCCAGCAGCTTAAGGGTGGGTGACGGGCCGGGAACCCAGTACTTC
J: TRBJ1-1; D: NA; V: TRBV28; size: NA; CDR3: CASSAPGPLAAFF; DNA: TGTGCCAGCAGTGCACCGGGACCCTTAGCAGCTTTCTTT
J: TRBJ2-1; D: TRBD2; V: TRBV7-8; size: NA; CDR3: CASSTRTSGKTYNEQFF; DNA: TGTGCCAGCAGCACAAGGACTAGCGGGAAAACCTACAATGAGCAGTTCTTC
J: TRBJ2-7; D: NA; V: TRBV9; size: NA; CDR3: CASSAGLAYEQYF; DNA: TGTGCCAGCAGCGCGGGACTTGCCTACGAGCAGTACTTC
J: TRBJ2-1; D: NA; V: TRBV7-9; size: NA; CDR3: CASSSGVGYNEQFF; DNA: TGTGCCAGCAGCTCAGGGGTGGGCTACAATGAGCAGTTCTTC
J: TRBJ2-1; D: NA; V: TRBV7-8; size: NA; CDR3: CASSQRWGASSYNEQFF; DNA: TGTGCCAGCAGCCAGCGCTGGGGGGCGAGCTCCTACAATGAGCAGTTCTTC
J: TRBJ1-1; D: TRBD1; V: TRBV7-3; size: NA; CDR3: CASSSDRATEAFF; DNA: TGTGCCAGCAGCAGTGACAGGGCCACTGAAGCTTTCTTT
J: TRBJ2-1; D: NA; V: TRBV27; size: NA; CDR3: CASSSGASAGSYNEQFF; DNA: TGTGCCAGCAGTTCCGGGGCTAGCGCTGGCTCCTACAATGAGCAGTTCTTC
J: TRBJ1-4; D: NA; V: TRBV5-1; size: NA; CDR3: CASSPSGQGPDSEKLFF; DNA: TGCGCCAGCAGCCCATCCGGACAAGGCCCGGACTCTGAAAAACTGTTTTTT
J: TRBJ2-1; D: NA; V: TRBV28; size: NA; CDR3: CASSVPGNKPHNEQFF; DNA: TGTGCCAGCAGTGTACCGGGAAACAAACCCCACAATGAGCAGTTCTTC
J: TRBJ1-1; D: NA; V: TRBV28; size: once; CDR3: CASIPPEGRNTEAFF; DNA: TGTGCCAGCATTCCCCCGGAGGGGCGGAACACTGAAGCTTTCTTT
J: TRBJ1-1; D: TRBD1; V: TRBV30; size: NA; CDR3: CAWSVPFLTGTGVSEAFF; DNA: TGTGCCTGGAGTGTACCATTTTTAACCGGGACAGGGGTATCAGAAGCTTTCTTT
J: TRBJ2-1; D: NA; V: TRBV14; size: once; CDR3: CASSRTQYNEQFF; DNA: TGTGCCAGCAGCCGAACACAGTACAATGAGCAGTTCTTC
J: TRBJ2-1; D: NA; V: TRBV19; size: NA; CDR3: CASSPVDFDYNEQFF; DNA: TGTGCCAGTAGTCCCGTCGATTTTGACTACAATGAGCAGTTCTTC
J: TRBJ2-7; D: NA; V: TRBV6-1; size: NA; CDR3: CASSALAMAYEQYF; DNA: TGTGCCAGCAGTGCTCTAGCGATGGCCTACGAGCAGTACTTC
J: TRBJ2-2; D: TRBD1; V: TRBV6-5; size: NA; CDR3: CASSRTGMNTGELFF; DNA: TGTGCCAGCAGTAGGACAGGGATGAACACCGGGGAGCTGTTTTTT
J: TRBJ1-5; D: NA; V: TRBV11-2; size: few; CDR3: CASSLDQYDQPQHF; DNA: TGTGCCAGCAGCTTAGATCAGTATGATCAGCCCCAGCATTTT
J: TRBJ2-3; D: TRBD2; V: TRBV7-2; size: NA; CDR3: CASSLTSGVSTDTQYF; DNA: TGTGCCAGCAGCTTAACTAGCGGGGTTAGCACAGATACGCAGTATTTT
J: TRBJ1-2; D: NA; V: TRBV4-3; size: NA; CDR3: CASSQEARGNYGYTF; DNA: TGCGCCAGCAGCCAAGAGGCCAGGGGAAACTATGGCTACACCTTC
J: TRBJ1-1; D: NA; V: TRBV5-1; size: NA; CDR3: CASTPGGGNTEAFF; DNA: TGCGCCAGCACCCCGGGCGGGGGTAACACTGAAGCTTTCTTT
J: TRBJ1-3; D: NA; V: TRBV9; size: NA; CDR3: CASTRGHSSGNTIYF; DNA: TGTGCCAGTACCCGAGGACACTCTTCTGGAAACACCATATATTTT
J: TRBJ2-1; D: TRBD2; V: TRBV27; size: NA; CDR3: CASRVTLLAGVNEQFF; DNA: TGTGCCAGCAGGGTTACTTTGCTAGCGGGAGTCAATGAGCAGTTCTTC
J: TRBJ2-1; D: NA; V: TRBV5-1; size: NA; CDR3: CASSGGEPSSYNEQFF; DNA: TGCGCCAGCAGCGGTGGGGAGCCGAGCTCCTACAATGAGCAGTTCTTC
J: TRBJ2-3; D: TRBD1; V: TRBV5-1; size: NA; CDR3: CASSRPVGTGATDTQYF; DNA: TGCGCCAGCTCTAGACCCGTCGGGACAGGGGCCACAGATACGCAGTATTTT
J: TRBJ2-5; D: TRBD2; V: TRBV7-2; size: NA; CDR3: CASSPASGYPETQYF; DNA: TGTGCCAGCAGCCCCGCTAGCGGGTACCCGGAGACCCAGTACTTC
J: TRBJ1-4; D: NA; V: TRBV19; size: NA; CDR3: CASSHHNGREKLFF; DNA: TGTGCCAGTAGTCATCACAACGGGCGCGAAAAACTGTTTTTT
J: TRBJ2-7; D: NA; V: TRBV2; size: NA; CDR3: CASSEANGEYF; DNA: TGTGCCAGCAGTGAAGCTAACGGGGAGTACTTC
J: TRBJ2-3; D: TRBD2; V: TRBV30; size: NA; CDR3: CAWSPGPGGDTQYF; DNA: TGTGCCTGGAGTCCTGGCCCGGGGGGGGATACGCAGTATTTT
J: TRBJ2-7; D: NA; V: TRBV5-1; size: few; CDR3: CASSSAGAGLTYEQYF; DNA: TGCGCCAGCAGCTCCGCCGGGGCAGGCCTGACCTACGAGCAGTACTTC
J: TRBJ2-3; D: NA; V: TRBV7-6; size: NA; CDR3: CASSLVPRGAGTDTQYF; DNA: TGTGCCAGCAGCCTCGTCCCCAGGGGGGCTGGGACAGATACGCAGTATTTT
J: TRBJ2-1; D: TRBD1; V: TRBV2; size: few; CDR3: CASSEGQGIDSNEQFF; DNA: TGTGCCAGCAGTGAAGGACAGGGTATCGATAGCAATGAGCAGTTCTTC
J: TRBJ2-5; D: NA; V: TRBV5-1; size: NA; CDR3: CASSLATGGVETQYF; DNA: TGCGCCAGCAGCTTGGCGACGGGTGGGGTCGAGACCCAGTACTTC
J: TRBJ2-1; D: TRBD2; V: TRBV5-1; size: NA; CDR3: CASRLTSPGDEQFF; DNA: TGCGCCAGCAGGTTGACTAGCCCGGGCGATGAGCAGTTCTTC
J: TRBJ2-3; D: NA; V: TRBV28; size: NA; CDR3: CASSLTTDTQYF; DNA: TGTGCCAGCAGTTTAACCACAGATACGCAGTATTTT
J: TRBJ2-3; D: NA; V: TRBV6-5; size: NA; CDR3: CASLVPGTDTQYF; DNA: TGTGCCAGCCTTGTCCCTGGAACAGATACGCAGTATTTT
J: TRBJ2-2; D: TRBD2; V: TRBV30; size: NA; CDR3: CAWTMGLAGAGELFF; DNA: TGTGCCTGGACTATGGGACTAGCGGGAGCCGGGGAGCTGTTTTTT
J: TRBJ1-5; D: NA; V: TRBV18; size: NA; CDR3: CASSPPGQGQPQHF; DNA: TGTGCCAGCTCACCACCAGGGCAAGGGCAGCCCCAGCATTTT
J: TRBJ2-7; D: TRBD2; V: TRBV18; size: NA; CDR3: CASSWTSGSYEQYF; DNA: TGTGCCAGCTCCTGGACTAGCGGGTCCTACGAGCAGTACTTC
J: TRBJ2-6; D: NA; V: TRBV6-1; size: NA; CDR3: CASSASGANVLTF; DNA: TGTGCCAGCAGTGCGTCTGGGGCCAACGTCCTGACTTTC
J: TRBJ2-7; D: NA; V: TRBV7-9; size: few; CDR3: CASSHSRGSYEQYF; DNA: TGTGCCAGCAGCCATAGCAGGGGCTCCTACGAGCAGTACTTC
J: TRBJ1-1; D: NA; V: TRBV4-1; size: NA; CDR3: CASSHTRQDDTEAFF; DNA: TGCGCCAGCAGCCACACTCGGCAGGACGACACTGAAGCTTTCTTT
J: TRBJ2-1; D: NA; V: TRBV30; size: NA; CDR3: CAWSPGLSSYNEQFF; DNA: TGTGCCTGGAGTCCGGGACTTAGCTCCTACAATGAGCAGTTCTTC
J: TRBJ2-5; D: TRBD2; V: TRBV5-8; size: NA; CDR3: CASSFRLAETQYF; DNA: TGTGCCAGCAGCTTTCGACTAGCAGAGACCCAGTACTTC
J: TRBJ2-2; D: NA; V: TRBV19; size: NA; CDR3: CASGSLLNTGELFF; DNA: TGTGCCAGTGGAAGCCTACTGAACACCGGGGAGCTGTTTTTT
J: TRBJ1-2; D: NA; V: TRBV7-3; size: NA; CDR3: CASSSTGTSGGYTF; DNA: TGTGCCAGCAGCTCCACCGGGACGAGTGGAGGCTACACCTTC
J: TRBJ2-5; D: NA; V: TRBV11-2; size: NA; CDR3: CASSLEGQKEETQYF; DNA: TGTGCCAGCAGCTTAGAGGGGCAGAAAGAAGAGACCCAGTACTTC
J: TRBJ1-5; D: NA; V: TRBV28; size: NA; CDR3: CASSSGLSNQPQHF; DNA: TGTGCCAGCAGTTCCGGTCTTAGCAATCAGCCCCAGCATTTT
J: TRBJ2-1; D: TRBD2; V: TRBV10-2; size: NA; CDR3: CASRASGYNEQFF; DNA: TGCGCCAGCAGGGCTAGCGGTTACAATGAGCAGTTCTTC
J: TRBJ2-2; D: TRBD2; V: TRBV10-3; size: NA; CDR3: CAITPSGSGNTGELFF; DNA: TGTGCCATCACCCCGAGCGGGAGCGGGAACACCGGGGAGCTGTTTTTT
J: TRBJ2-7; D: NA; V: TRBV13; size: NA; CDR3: CASSFRVAYGEQYF; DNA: TGTGCCAGCAGCTTCCGCGTTGCATACGGCGAGCAGTACTTC